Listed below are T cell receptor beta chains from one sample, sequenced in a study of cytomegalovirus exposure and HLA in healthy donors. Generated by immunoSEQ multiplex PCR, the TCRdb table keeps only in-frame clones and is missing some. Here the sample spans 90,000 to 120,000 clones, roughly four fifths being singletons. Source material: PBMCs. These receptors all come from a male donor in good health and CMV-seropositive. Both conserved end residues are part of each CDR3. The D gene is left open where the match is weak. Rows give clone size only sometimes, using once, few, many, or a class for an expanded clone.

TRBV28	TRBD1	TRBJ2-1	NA	CASRPGTGFNCEQFF	TGTGCCAGCAGGCCAGGGACAGGGTTTAATTGTGAGCAGTTCTTC
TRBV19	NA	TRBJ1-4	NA	CASSSRGATNEKLFF	TGTGCCAGCAGCTCAAGGGGTGCAACTAATGAAAAACTGTTTTTT
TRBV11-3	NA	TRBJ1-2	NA	CASSSDGANYGYTF	TGTGCCAGCAGCTCCGACGGAGCTAACTATGGCTACACCTTC
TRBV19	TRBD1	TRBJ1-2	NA	CASNLRRRGRNYGYTF	TGTGCCAGTAATCTCCGCAGGAGGGGGCGTAACTATGGCTACACCTTC
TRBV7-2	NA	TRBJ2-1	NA	CASSLGGPWQFF	TGTGCCAGCAGCTTGGGTGGGCCGTGGCAGTTCTTC
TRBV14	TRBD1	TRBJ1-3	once	CASSQDQRTGTGNTIYF	TGTGCCAGCAGCCAAGATCAGAGGACAGGGACCGGAAACACCATATATTTT
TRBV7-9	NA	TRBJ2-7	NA	CASRERGGSYEQYF	TGTGCCAGCAGGGAAAGGGGGGGCTCCTACGAGCAGTACTTC
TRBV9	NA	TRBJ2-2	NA	CASSVEPRGGTGELFF	TGTGCCAGCAGCGTAGAACCCAGGGGAGGGACCGGGGAGCTGTTTTTT
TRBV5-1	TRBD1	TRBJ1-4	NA	CASSWTGGQEKLFF	TGCGCCAGCAGCTGGACAGGGGGGCAGGAAAAACTGTTTTTT
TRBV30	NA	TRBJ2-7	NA	CAWSASNYEQYF	TGTGCCTGGAGTGCCTCGAATTACGAGCAGTACTTC
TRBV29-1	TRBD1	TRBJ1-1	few	CSVRGHMNTEAFF	TGCAGCGTGAGGGGGCACATGAACACTGAAGCTTTCTTT
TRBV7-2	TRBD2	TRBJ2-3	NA	CASSLRLAGYYTDTQYF	TGTGCCAGCAGCTTGCGGCTAGCGGGGTACTACACAGATACGCAGTATTTT
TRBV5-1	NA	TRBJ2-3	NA	CASFRRGSWTQYF	TGCGCCAGCTTTCGGCGGGGATCCTGGACGCAGTATTTT
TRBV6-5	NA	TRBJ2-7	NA	CASRSPGLTEQYF	TGTGCCAGCAGGTCGCCGGGACTCACTGAGCAGTACTTC
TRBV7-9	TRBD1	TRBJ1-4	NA	CASSPPGQENEKLFF	TGTGCCAGCAGCCCACCGGGACAGGAAAATGAAAAACTGTTTTTT
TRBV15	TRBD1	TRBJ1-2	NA	CATSPLGQANYGYTF	TGTGCCACCAGCCCCCTTGGACAGGCCAACTATGGCTACACCTTC
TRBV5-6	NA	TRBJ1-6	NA	CASSLDRLPYNSPLHF	TGTGCCAGCAGCTTGGACAGGCTTCCCTATAATTCACCCCTCCACTTT
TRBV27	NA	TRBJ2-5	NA	CASSLRFISAQETQYF	TGTGCCAGCAGTTTAAGGTTCATTAGCGCCCAAGAGACCCAGTACTTC
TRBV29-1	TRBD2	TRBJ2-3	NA	CSVEGGGADTQYF	TGCAGCGTTGAGGGCGGGGGGGCAGATACGCAGTATTTT
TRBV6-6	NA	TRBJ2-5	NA	CASSSPDGGQETQYF	TGTGCCAGCAGTTCCCCCGACGGGGGCCAAGAGACCCAGTACTTC
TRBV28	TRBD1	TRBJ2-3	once	CASTFDRGLATDTQYF	TGTGCCAGCACCTTTGACAGGGGGCTTGCCACAGATACGCAGTATTTT
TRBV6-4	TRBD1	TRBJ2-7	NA	CAIQDRFNEQYF	TGTGCCATCCAGGACAGGTTCAACGAGCAGTACTTC
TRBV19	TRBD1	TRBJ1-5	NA	CASSTTGGREVQPQHF	TGTGCCAGTAGTACCACAGGGGGCCGAGAAGTTCAGCCCCAGCATTTT
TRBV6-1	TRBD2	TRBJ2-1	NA	CASSGSGGAKEQFF	TGTGCCAGCAGTGGTAGCGGGGGGGCTAAGGAGCAGTTCTTC
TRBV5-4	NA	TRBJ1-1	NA	CASSLVGARSEAFF	TGTGCCAGCAGCTTGGTAGGGGCGCGGTCTGAAGCTTTCTTT
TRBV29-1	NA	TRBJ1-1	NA	CSVARETNTEAFF	TGCAGCGTTGCTCGGGAGACGAACACTGAAGCTTTCTTT
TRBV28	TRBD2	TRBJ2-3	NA	CATRGWRGDTDTQYF	TGTGCCACCAGAGGGTGGCGGGGGGACACAGATACGCAGTATTTT
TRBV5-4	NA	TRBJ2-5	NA	CASSGGTARGETQYF	TGTGCCAGCAGCGGGGGGACGGCTCGTGGGGAGACCCAGTACTTC
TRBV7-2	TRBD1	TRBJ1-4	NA	CASSRGQGLNEKLFF	TGTGCCAGCAGCAGGGGACAGGGTCTAAATGAAAAACTGTTTTTT
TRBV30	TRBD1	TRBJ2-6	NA	CAWDRGSGANVLTF	TGTGCCTGGGACAGGGGTTCTGGGGCCAACGTCCTGACTTTC
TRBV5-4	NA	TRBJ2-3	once	CASSIGQRTDTQYF	TGTGCCAGCAGCATAGGACAGCGCACAGATACGCAGTATTTT
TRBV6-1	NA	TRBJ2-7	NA	CASCRDSYYEQYF	TGTGCCAGCTGCCGGGACTCCTACTACGAGCAGTACTTC
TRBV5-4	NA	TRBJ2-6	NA	CASSFGGGTGANVLTF	TGTGCCAGCAGCTTTGGGGGGGGCACTGGGGCCAACGTCCTGACTTTC
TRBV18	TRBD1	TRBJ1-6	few	CASSPLYRGAQHSPLHF	TGTGCCAGCTCACCGCTATACAGGGGCGCCCAGCATTCACCCCTCCACTTT